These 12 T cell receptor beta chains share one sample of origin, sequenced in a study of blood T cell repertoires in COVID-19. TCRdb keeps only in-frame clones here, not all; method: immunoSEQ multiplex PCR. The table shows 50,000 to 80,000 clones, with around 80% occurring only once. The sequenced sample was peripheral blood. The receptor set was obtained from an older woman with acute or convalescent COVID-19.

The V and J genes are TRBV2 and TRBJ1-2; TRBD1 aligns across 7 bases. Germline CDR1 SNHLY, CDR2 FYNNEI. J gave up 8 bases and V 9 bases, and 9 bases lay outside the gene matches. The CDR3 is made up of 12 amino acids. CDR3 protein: CASRGQAKGYTF. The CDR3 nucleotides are TGTGCCAGTAGAGGACAGGCAAAGGGCTACACCTTC.

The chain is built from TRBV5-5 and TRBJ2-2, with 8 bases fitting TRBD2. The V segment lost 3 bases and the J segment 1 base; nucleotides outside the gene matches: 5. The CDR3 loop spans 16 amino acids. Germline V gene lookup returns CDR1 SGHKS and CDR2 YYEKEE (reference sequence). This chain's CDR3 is CASSSRLAMNTGELFF. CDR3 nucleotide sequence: TGTGCCAGCAGCTCTCGACTAGCGATGAACACCGGGGAGCTGTTTTTT. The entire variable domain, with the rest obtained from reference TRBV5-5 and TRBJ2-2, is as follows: DAGVTQSPTHLIKTRGQQVTLRCSPISGHKSVSWYQQVLGQGPQFIFQYYEKEERGRGNFPDRFSARQFPNYSSELNVNALLLGDSALYLCASSSRLAMNTGELFFGEGSRLTVL.

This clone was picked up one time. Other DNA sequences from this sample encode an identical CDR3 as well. The DNA for the CDR3 is TGCGCCAGCAGTGCCGGCAATCAGCCCCAGCATTTT. Translating gives CASSAGNQPQHF. The chain links TRBV10-2 to TRBJ1-5; no definite D call. There are 12 residues in the CDR3. With 4 bases removed from V and 2 bases from J, the gap between germline ends came to 3 bases. Germline CDR1 WSHSY, CDR2 SAAADI.

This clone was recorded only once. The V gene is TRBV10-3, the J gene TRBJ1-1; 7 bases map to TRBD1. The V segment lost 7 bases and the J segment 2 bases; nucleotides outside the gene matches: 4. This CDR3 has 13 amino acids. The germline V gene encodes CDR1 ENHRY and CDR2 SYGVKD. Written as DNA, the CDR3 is TGTGCCATCAATTCAGGGGGTAACACTGAAGCTTTCTTT. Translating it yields CAINSGGNTEAFF.

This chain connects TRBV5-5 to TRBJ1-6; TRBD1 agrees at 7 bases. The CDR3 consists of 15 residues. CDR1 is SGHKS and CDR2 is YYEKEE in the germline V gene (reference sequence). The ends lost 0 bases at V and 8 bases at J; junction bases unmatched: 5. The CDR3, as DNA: TGTGCCAGCAGCTTGGTACAGGGGAGGTATTCACCCCTCCACTTT. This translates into CASSLVQGRYSPLHF.

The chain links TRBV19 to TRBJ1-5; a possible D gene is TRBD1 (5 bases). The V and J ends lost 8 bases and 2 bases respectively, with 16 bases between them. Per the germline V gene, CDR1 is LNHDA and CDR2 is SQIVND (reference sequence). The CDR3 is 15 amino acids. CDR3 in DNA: TGTGCCAGTTCAGGAGGGGCGTGGGGCAATCAGCCCCAGCATTTT. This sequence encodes CASSGGAWGNQPQHF.

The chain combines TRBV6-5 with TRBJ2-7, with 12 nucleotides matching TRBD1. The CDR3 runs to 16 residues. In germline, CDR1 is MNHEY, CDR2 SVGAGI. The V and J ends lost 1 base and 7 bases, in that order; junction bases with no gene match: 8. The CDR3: CASSYYSGQGAREQYF. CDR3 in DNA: TGTGCCAGCAGTTACTACTCGGGACAGGGGGCCAGAGAGCAGTACTTC.

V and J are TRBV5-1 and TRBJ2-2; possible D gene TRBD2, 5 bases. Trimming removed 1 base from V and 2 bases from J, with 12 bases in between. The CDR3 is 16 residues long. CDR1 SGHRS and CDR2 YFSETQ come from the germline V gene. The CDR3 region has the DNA TGCGCCAGCAGCTTGAGCAGTAGCGCCAACACCGGGGAGCTGTTTTTT. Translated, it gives CASSLSSSANTGELFF.

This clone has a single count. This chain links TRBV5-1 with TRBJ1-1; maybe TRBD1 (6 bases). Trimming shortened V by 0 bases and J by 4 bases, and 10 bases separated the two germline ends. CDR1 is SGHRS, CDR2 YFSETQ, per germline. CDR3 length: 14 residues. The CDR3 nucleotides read TGCGCCAGCAGCTTGGAGGGGGGGTTCACTGAAGCTTTCTTT. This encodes CASSLEGGFTEAFF.

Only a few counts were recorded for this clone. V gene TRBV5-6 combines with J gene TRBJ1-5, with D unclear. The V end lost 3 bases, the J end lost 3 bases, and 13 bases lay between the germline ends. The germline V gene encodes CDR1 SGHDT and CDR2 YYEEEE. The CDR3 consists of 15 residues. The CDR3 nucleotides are TGTGCCAGCAGCTCGGGTCTTGTGGACAATCAGCCCCAGCATTTT. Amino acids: CASSSGLVDNQPQHF.

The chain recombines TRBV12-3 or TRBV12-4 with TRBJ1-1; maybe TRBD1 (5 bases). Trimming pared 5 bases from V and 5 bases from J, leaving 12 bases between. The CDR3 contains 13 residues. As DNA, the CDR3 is TGTGCCAGCAGTCCGACAGATCGAACTGAAGCTTTCTTT. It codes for CASSPTDRTEAFF.

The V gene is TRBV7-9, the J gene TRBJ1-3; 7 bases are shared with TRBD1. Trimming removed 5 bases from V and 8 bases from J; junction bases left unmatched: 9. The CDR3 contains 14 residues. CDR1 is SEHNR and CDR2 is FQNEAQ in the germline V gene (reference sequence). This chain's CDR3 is CASSPRSRGDTIYF. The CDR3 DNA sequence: TGTGCCAGCAGCCCCCGGTCCAGGGGGGACACCATATATTTT. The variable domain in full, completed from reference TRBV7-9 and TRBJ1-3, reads DTGVSQNPRHKITKRGQNVTFRCDPISEHNRLYWYRQTLGQGPEFLTYFQNEAQLEKSRLLSDRFSAERPKGSFSTLEIQRTEQGDSAMYLCASSPRSRGDTIYFGEGSWLTVV.